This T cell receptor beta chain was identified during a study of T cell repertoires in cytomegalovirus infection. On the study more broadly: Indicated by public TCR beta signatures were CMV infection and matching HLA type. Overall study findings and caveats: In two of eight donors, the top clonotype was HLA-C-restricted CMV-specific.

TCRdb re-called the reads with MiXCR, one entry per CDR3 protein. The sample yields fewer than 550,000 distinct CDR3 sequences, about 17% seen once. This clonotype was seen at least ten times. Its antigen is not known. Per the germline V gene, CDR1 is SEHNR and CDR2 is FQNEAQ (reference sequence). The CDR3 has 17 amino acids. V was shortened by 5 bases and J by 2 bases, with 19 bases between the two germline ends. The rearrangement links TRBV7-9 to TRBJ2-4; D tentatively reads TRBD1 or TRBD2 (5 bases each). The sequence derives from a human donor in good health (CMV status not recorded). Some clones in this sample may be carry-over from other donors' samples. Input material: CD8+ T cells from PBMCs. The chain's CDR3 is CASSPGKDRGTKNIQYF. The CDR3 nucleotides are TGTGCCAGCAGCCCGGGGAAAGACAGAGGGACCAAAAACATTCAGTACTTC.